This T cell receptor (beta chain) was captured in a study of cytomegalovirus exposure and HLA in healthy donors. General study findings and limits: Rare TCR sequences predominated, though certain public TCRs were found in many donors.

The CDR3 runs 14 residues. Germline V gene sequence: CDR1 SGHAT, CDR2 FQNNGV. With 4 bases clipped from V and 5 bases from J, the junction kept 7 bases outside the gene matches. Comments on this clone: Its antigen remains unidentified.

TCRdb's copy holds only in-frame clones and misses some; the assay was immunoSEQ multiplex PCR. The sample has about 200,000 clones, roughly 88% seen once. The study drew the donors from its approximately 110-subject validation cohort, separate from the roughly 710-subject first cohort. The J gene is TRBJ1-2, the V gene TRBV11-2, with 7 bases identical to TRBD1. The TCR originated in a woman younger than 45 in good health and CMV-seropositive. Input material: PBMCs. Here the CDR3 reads CASSSGTVVYGYTF. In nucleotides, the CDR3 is TGTGCCAGCAGCTCCGGGACAGTCGTATATGGCTACACCTTC.